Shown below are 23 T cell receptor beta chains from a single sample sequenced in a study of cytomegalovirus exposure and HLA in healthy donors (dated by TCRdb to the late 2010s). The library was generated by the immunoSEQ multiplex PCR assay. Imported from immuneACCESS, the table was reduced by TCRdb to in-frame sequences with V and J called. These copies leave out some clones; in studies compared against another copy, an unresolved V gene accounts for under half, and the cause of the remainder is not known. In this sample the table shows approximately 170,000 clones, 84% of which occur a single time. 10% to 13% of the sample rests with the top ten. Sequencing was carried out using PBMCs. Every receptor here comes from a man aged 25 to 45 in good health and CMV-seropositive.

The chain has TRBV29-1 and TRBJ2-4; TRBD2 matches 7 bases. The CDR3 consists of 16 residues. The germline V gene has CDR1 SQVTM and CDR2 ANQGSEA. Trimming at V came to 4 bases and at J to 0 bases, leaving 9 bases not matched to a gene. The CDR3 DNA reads TGCAGCGTTGCCAGCGGGCGGGGGTTAGCCAAAAACATTCAGTACTTC. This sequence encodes CSVASGRGLAKNIQYF.

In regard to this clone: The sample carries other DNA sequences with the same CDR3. The CDR3 coding sequence is TGTGCCAGCAGCTTGGGACAAGGGGACGAGCAGTACTTC. Translated: CASSLGQGDEQYF. The chain links TRBV7-3 to TRBJ2-7; a possible D gene is TRBD1 (6 bases). Germline V gene data show CDR1 as SGHTA and CDR2 as FQGTGA. Trimming pared 3 bases from V and 5 bases from J, leaving 11 bases between. This CDR3 is built from 13 residues.

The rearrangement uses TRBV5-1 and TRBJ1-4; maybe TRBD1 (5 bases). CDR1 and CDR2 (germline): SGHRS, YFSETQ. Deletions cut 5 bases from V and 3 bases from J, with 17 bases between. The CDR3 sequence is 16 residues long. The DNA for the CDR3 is TGCGCCAGCAGTCCTAGACCTGGGGGGGCTAATGAAAAACTGTTTTTT. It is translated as CASSPRPGGANEKLFF. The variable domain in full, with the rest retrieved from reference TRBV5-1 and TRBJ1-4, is KAGVTQTPRYLIKTRGQQVTLSCSPISGHRSVSWYQQTPGQGLQFLFEYFSETQRNKGNFPGRFSGRQFSNSRSEMNVSTLELGDSALYLCASSPRPGGANEKLFFGSGTQLSVL.

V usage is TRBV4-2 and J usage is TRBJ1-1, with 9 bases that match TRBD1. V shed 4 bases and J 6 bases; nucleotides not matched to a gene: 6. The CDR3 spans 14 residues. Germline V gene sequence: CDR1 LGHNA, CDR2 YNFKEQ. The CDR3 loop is CASSRDREGSEAFF. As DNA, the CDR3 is TGTGCCAGCAGCCGGGACAGGGAAGGCTCTGAAGCTTTCTTT.

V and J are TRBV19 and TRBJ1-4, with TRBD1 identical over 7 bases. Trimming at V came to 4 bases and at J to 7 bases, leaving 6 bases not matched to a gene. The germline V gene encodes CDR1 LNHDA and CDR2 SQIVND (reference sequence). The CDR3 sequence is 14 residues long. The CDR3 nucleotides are TGTGCCAGTAGTAAGGGGGCTATAAGTGAAAAACTGTTTTTT. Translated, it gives CASSKGAISEKLFF.

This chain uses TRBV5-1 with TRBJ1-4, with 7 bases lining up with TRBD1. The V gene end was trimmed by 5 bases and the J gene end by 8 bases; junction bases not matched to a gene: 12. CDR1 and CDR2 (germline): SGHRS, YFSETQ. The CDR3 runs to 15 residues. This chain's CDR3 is CASSPGGGSNEKLFF. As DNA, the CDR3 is TGCGCCAGCAGTCCCGGAGGGGGCTCAAACGAAAAACTGTTTTTT.

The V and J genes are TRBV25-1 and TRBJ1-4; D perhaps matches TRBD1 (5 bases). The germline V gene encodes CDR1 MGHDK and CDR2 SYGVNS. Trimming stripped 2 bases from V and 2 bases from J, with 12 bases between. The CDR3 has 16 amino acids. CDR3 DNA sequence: TGTGCCAGCAGTGAAACCCGGACATCCACTAATGAAAAACTGTTTTTT. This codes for CASSETRTSTNEKLFF.

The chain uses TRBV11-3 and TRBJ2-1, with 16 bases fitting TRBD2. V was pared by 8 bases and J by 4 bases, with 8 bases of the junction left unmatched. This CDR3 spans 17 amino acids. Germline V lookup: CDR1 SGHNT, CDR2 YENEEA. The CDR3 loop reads CASSGTSGRGSYNEQFF. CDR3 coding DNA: TGTGCCAGCTCCGGGACTAGCGGGAGGGGATCATACAATGAGCAGTTCTTC. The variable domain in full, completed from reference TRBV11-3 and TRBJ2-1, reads EAGVVQSPRYKIIEKKQPVAFWCNPISGHNTLYWYLQNLGQGPELLIRYENEEAVDDSQLPKDRFSAERLKGVDSTLKIQPAELGDSAVYLCASSGTSGRGSYNEQFFGPGTRLTVL.

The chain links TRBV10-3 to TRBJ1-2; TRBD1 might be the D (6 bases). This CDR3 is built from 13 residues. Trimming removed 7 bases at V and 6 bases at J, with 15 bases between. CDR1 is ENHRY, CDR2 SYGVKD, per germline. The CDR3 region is CAITGGGLDGYTF. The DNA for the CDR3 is TGTGCCATCACTGGGGGGGGCTTGGATGGCTACACCTTC.

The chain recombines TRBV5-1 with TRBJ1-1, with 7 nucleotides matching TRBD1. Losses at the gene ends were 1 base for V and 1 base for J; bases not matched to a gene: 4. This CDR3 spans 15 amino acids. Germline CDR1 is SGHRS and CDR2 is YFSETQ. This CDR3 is CASSLRTGGNTEAFF. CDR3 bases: TGCGCCAGCAGCTTGAGGACAGGAGGGAACACTGAAGCTTTCTTT.

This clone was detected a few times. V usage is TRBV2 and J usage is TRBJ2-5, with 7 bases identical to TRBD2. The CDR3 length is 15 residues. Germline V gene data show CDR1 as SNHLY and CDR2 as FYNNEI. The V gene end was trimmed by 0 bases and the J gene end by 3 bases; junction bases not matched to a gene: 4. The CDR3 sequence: CASSEAASGKETQYF. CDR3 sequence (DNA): TGTGCCAGCAGTGAAGCGGCTAGCGGAAAAGAGACCCAGTACTTC.

The CDR3 spells CASSPAVAGGEQFF. In nucleotides, the CDR3 is TGTGCCAGCAGCCCCGCGGTAGCGGGGGGCGAGCAGTTCTTC. The chain is built from TRBV6-4 and TRBJ2-1; TRBD2 aligns across 10 bases. CDR1 is MRHNA, CDR2 SNTAGT, per germline. V lost 6 bases, J lost 10 bases, and 9 bases stayed unmatched. There are 14 residues in the CDR3.

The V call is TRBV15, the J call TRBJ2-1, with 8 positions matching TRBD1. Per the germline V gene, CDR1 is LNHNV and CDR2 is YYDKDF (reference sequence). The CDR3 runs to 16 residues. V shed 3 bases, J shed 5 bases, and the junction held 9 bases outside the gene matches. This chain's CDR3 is CATSRDFGQGNNEQFF. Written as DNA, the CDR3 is TGTGCCACCAGCAGGGATTTTGGACAGGGAAACAATGAGCAGTTCTTC.

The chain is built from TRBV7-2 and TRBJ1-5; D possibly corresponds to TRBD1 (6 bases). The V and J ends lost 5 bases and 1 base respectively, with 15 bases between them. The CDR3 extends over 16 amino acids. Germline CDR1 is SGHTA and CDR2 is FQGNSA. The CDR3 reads CASSLSDRSSNQPQHF. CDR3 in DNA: TGTGCCAGCAGCCTGAGCGACAGGTCAAGCAATCAGCCCCAGCATTTT.

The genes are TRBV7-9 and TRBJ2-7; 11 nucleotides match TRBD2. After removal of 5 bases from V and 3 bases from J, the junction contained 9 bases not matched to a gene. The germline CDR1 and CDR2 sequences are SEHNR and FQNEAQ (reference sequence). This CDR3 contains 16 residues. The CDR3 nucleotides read TGTGCCAGCAGCCCCCCCAGGCTAGCGGGAGGCTACGAGCAGTACTTC. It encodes CASSPPRLAGGYEQYF.

The CDR3 loop is CASSQVWSGIQETQYF. As DNA, the CDR3 is TGCGCCAGCAGCCAAGTTTGGAGCGGAATACAAGAGACCCAGTACTTC. The V call is TRBV4-1, the J call TRBJ2-5, with D perhaps TRBD2 (5 bases). The length of the CDR3 is 16 residues. Germline loops: CDR1 MGHRA, CDR2 YSYEKL. Trimming stripped 1 base from V and 2 bases from J, with 14 bases between.

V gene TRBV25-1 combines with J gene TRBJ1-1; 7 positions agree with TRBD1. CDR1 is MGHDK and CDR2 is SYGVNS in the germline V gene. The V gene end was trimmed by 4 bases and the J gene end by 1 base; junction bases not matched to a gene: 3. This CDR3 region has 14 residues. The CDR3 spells CASSVPGGNTEAFF. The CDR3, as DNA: TGTGCCAGCAGTGTACCAGGGGGGAACACTGAAGCTTTCTTT. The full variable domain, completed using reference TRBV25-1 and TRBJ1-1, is EADIYQTPRYLVIGTGKKITLECSQTMGHDKMYWYQQDPGMELHLIHYSYGVNSTEKGDLSSESTVSRIRTEHFPLTLESARPSHTSQYLCASSVPGGNTEAFFGQGTRLTVV.

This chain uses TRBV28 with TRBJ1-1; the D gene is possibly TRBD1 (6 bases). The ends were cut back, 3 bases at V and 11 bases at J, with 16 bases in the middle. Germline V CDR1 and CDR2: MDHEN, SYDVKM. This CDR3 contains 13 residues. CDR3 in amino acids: CASSFRQAVDAFF. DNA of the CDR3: TGTGCCAGCAGTTTTCGACAGGCTGTTGATGCTTTCTTT.

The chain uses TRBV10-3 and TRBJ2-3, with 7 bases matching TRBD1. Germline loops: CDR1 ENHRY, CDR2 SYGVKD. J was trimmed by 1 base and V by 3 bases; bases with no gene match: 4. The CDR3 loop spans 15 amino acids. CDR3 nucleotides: TGTGCCATCAGTGAAGGTACAGGGGGCACAGATACGCAGTATTTT. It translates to CAISEGTGGTDTQYF.

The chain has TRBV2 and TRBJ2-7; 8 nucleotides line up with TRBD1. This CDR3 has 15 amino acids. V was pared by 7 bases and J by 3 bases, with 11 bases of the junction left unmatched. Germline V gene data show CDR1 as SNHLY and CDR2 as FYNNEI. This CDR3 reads CASTQARTGRYEQYF. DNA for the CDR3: TGTGCCAGCACCCAAGCCCGGACAGGGCGCTACGAGCAGTACTTC.

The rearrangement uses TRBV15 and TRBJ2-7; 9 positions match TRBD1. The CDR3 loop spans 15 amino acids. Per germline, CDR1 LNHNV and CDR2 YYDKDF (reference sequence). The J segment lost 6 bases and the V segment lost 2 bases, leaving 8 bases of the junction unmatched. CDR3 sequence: CATSRTGGTGTEQYF. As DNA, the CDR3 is TGTGCCACCAGCAGAACCGGCGGGACAGGGACCGAGCAGTACTTC.

This CDR3 reads CASMSDYEQYF. DNA of the CDR3: TGTGCCAGCATGAGCGATTACGAGCAGTACTTC. The genes are TRBV6-5 and TRBJ2-7; D is unclear. The V gene lost 7 bases and the J gene lost 4 bases, with 8 bases spanning the gap. The CDR3 extends over 11 amino acids. Germline values: CDR1 MNHEY, CDR2 SVGAGI.

The CDR3 DNA sequence: TGTGCCAGCAGTACAGGGGATGGCTACACCTTC. It yields the protein CASSTGDGYTF. This sequence joins TRBV28 and TRBJ1-2; 7 nucleotides align to TRBD1. CDR3 length: 11 residues. With V trimmed by 5 bases and J by 6 bases, 0 bases remained unmatched. The germline V gene encodes CDR1 MDHEN and CDR2 SYDVKM.